This entry lists 10 T cell receptor beta chains sequenced from one sample in a study of technical replicates of blood from a few donors. Sequencing was performed with immunoSEQ multiplex PCR; in TCRdb, only in-frame clones are kept and a portion is missing. The sample lists over 65,000 clones; 90% to 95% were seen once. Material for sequencing was T cells isolated from PBMCs. These receptors all come from a human donor in good health.

CDR3 residues: CASTTRVNTEAFF. The CDR3 coding sequence is TGTGCCAGCACCACTAGGGTGAACACTGAAGCTTTCTTT. The rearrangement links TRBV11-2 to TRBJ1-1, with D unresolved. CDR1 and CDR2 from the germline V gene are SGHAT and FQNNGV. V was trimmed by 7 bases and J by 0 bases, leaving 9 bases between them. The CDR3 is 13 residues long.

The CDR3 reads CASSFSGSQNNEQFF. CDR3 DNA: TGTGCCAGCAGTTTTAGCGGGAGTCAGAACAATGAGCAGTTCTTC. The chain couples TRBV27 to TRBJ2-1; 9 nucleotides match TRBD2. The CDR3 sequence is 15 residues long. J lost 5 bases, V lost 3 bases, and 5 bases had no gene match. The germline V gene encodes CDR1 MNHEY and CDR2 SMNVEV (reference sequence).

The chain carries TRBV18 and TRBJ1-1; D not certain. CDR1 KGHSH and CDR2 LQKENI come from the germline V gene. Trimming shortened V by 1 base and J by 1 base, and 13 bases separated the two germline ends. This CDR3 spans 16 amino acids. The CDR3 nucleotides are TGTGCCAGCTCACCACGGGCGGGCCCAGCGAACACTGAAGCTTTCTTT. Encoded protein: CASSPRAGPANTEAFF.

This chain links TRBV29-1 with TRBJ2-2; 14 nucleotides agree with TRBD2. Germline V lookup: CDR1 SQVTM, CDR2 ANQGSEA. This CDR3 region has 15 residues. J gave up 6 bases and V 6 bases, and 6 bases lay outside the gene matches. DNA for the CDR3: TGCAGCGTACCCCGACTAGCGGGGGGGTCCGGGGAGCTGTTTTTT. Translation: CSVPRLAGGSGELFF.

The J gene is TRBJ1-1, the V gene TRBV5-4; TRBD1 matches 7 bases. CDR3 length: 18 residues. Unmatched junction bases numbered 16, after V lost 1 base and J lost 4 bases. The germline gives CDR1 SGHNT, CDR2 YYREEE (reference sequence). CDR3 nucleotides: TGTGCCAGCAGCTTGAAGGTCGGGAGGGGGCGGTCGGGCACTGAAGCTTTCTTT. It specifies CASSLKVGRGRSGTEAFF. The full variable domain, its missing parts supplied by reference TRBV5-4 and TRBJ1-1, is ETGVTQSPTHLIKTRGQQVTLRCSSQSGHNTVSWYQQALGQGPQFIFQYYREEENGRGNFPPRFSGLQFPNYSSELNVNALELDDSALYLCASSLKVGRGRSGTEAFFGQGTRLTVV.

The gene calls are TRBV10-3 and TRBJ2-7, with a tentative D call TRBD1 (6 bases). In germline, CDR1 is ENHRY, CDR2 SYGVKD. This CDR3 comprises 14 residues. V lost 6 bases to trimming and J lost 2 bases, with 14 bases between them. CDR3 residues: CAIRAMTGTYEQYF. CDR3 in DNA: TGTGCCATCAGGGCTATGACAGGAACCTACGAGCAGTACTTC.

The chain recombines TRBV4-1 with TRBJ2-7, with 12 nucleotides matching TRBD2. J lost 1 base, V lost 0 bases, and 13 bases had no gene match. CDR3 length equals 20 residues. The germline gives CDR1 MGHRA, CDR2 YSYEKL. The CDR3 spells CASSQDPLASGGARSYEQYF. CDR3 in DNA: TGCGCCAGCAGCCAAGATCCCTTGGCTAGCGGGGGGGCAAGGTCCTACGAGCAGTACTTC.

The CDR3 loop reads CASSLALGAETQYF. In DNA, the CDR3 is TGTGCCAGCAGCTTAGCTCTAGGCGCCGAGACCCAGTACTTC. J is TRBJ2-5 and V is TRBV7-6; D call uncertain. The V gene's germline CDR1 is SGHVS and CDR2 FNYEAQ. Trimming removed 0 bases at V and 5 bases at J, with 10 bases between. The CDR3 sequence is 14 residues long.

This clone appeared once. The chain combines TRBV30 with TRBJ2-7; TRBD1 is a possible D gene (6 bases). Per the germline V gene, CDR1 is GTSNPN and CDR2 is SVGIG (reference sequence). This CDR3 comprises 13 residues. V lost 6 bases, J lost 9 bases, and 21 bases lay in between. The CDR3 sequence is CACLRDTYRGQYF. The CDR3 DNA is TGTGCCTGCCTCCGGGACACCTACCGTGGGCAGTACTTC.

The chain carries TRBV27 and TRBJ1-3; no reliable D call. This CDR3 comprises 13 residues. The germline V gene has CDR1 MNHEY and CDR2 SMNVEV (reference sequence). Between the trimmed V and J ends, which lost 4 bases and 0 bases, there was a span of 4 bases. Written as DNA, the CDR3 is TGTGCCAGCAGTTCCCGCTCTGGAAACACCATATATTTT. It is translated as CASSSRSGNTIYF.